This TCR beta chain was recorded in a study of blood T cells in healthy people across ages. About this clonotype itself: Antigen specificity is unknown.

Germline CDR1 and CDR2: LGHDT and YNNKEL (reference sequence). Germline trimming cut 8 bases from V and 7 bases from J; bases unmatched to any gene: 7. The CDR3 extends over 13 amino acids. The second PCR ran about 6 to 12 cycles with a sample-barcoded 5' primer and J-beta primers. TCRdb re-called the 5' RACE reads with MiXCR, one entry per CDR3 protein. The repertoire holds 450,000 to 600,000 distinct CDR3 sequences, with about 27% as singletons. General study points: CMV infection status of these donors was not known.

These data were also filed under a second study, of T cells of mothers and their children. Per that study: The extracted RNA was employed in its entirety for cDNA synthesis, at about 1.5 ug per 15 ul. There was no detection of any persistent microchimeric T cell clones.

The TCR was taken from a boy aged 2-15 years in good health. The genes are TRBV3-1 and TRBJ2-1; TRBD2 agrees at 8 bases. The sequenced material came from blood. CDR3 region: CASRGGGRNEQFF. CDR3 DNA: TGTGCCAGCCGGGGGGGCGGTCGAAATGAGCAGTTCTTC.